The TCR beta chain under discussion was sequenced for a study of PD-1 blockade in classical Hodgkin lymphoma. The length of the CDR3 is 14 residues. Trimming shortened V by 7 bases and J by 7 bases, and 19 bases separated the two germline ends. Germline lookup yields CDR1 SNHLY and CDR2 FYNNEI. There was relapse after autologous stem cell transplantation in every patient, and there was variation in brentuximab vedotin exposure. Investigators isolated CD4+ T cells from thawed PBMCs through magnetic negative selection. General study results and limits: Patients excluded were those beginning nivolumab under 1 year after ASCT. Complete responders matched newly diagnosed patients in baseline diversity. Underlying causes for the observed repertoire differences were not defined, possibly disease activity or prior therapy.

This clone was counted only a few times. Its antigen is unknown. Some clones are missing from TCRdb's copy, which holds only in-frame ones; the method was immunoSEQ multiplex PCR. The table has about 35,000 clones, more than 80% seen once. V is TRBV2 and J is TRBJ1-2; the D gene is possibly TRBD1 (5 bases). This receptor was identified in a human donor with classical Hodgkin lymphoma. The sample here was CD4+ T cells from blood, taken at baseline. CDR3 sequence: CASNLIREVGGYTF. The DNA for the CDR3 is TGTGCCAGCAACCTCATCAGGGAAGTTGGTGGCTACACCTTC. The full variable domain, with the rest looked up from reference TRBV2 and TRBJ1-2, is EPEVTQTPSHQVTQMGQEVILRCVPISNHLYFYWYRQILGQKVEFLVSFYNNEISEKSEIFDDQFSVERPDGSNFTLKIRSTKLEDSAMYFCASNLIREVGGYTFGSGTRLTVV.